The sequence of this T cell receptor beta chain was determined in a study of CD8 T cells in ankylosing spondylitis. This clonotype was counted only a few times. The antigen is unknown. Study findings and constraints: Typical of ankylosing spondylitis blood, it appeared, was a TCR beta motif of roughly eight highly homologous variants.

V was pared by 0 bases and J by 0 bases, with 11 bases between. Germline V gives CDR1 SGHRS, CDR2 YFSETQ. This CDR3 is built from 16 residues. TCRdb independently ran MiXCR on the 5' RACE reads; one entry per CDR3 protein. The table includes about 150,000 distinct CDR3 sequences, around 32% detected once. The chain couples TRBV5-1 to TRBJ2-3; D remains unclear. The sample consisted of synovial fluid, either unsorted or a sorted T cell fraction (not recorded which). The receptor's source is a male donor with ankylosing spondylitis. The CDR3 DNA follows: TGCGCCAGCAGCTTGGGTGGAAGGAGAAGCACAGATACGCAGTATTTT. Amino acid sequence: CASSLGGRRSTDTQYF.